This T cell receptor (beta chain) was captured by sequencing in a study of monozygotic twins with inflammatory bowel disease. Overall study results and limits: The analysis failed to separate different T cell subtypes.

As to this clonotype: Its antigen is still unknown.

This CDR3 is built from 15 residues. Germline-derived CDR1 and CDR2 are SQVTM and ANQGSEA. TCRdb re-called the 5' RACE reads; every CDR3 protein appears as one record, without DNA. The table gives around 370,000 distinct CDR3 sequences; the top ten clones make up just over 2.5% of it. This chain joins TRBV29-1 and TRBJ2-5; the TCRdb call, TRBD1, lacks DNA for checking. The sequence was obtained from a human donor with ulcerative colitis or Crohn's disease, or a healthy co-twin of an affected twin (not recorded which). What was sequenced was blood. CDR3: CSVALKIWGPETQYF. Filled out from reference TRBV29-1 and TRBJ2-5, the complete variable domain reads SAVISQKPSRDICQRGTSLTIQCQVDSQVTMMFWYRQQPGQSLTLIATANQGSEATYESGFVIDKFPISRPNLTFSTLTVSNMSPEDSSIYLCSVALKIWGPETQYFGPGTRLLVL.